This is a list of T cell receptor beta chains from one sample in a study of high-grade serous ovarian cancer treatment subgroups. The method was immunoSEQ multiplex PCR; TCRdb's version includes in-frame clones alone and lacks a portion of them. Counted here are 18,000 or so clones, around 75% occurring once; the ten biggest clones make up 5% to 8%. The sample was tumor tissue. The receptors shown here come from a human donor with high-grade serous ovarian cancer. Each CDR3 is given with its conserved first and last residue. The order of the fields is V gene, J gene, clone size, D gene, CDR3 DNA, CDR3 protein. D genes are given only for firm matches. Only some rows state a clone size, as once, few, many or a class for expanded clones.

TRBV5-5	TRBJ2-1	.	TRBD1	TGTGCCAGCAGCTCCGGGACAGGCTACGATGAGCAGTTCTTC	CASSSGTGYDEQFF
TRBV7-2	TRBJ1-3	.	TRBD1	TGTGCCAGCAGCTTAAGGGCACAGGGGGCATCGGGAAACACCATATATTTT	CASSLRAQGASGNTIYF
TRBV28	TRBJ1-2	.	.	TGTGCCAGCAGTTTGGACAGCTTCGGCTACACCTTC	CASSLDSFGYTF
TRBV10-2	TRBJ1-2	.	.	TGCGCCAGCAGTGAGTCGAGACAGTTAGGCTACACCTTC	CASSESRQLGYTF
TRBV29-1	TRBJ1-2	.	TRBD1	TGCAGCGTTGACCAACACGGGACAGCAATCTATGGCTACACCTTC	CSVDQHGTAIYGYTF
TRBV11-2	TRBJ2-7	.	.	TGTGCCAGCAGCCCCTACCGCGCGCTGAGCTACGAGCAGTACTTC	CASSPYRALSYEQYF
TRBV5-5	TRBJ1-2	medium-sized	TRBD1	TGTGCCAGCAGTACTGGGACAGGGGGGATTGGCGGCTACACCTTC	CASSTGTGGIGGYTF
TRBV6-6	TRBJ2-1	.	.	TGTGCCAGCAGTTACCGGGACCCCCCCGGGGATGAGCAGTTCTTC	CASSYRDPPGDEQFF
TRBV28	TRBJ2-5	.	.	TGTGCCAGCAGTTTCAGGTCAGGGCCGGAGACCCAGTACTTC	CASSFRSGPETQYF
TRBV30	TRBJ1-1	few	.	TGTGCCTGGAGACGTCCCGGACGGTTGAACACTGAAGCTTTCTTT	CAWRRPGRLNTEAFF
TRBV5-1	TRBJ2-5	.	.	TGCGCCAGCAGCCCGGGCAGGGTACGGGGCCAAGAGACCCAGTACTTC	CASSPGRVRGQETQYF
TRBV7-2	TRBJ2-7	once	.	TGTGCCAGCAGCTTAACCCCGAGCAGGGAGTACGAGCAGTACTTC	CASSLTPSREYEQYF
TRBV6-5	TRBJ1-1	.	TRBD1	TGTGCCAGCAGTTATCCACAGGGGGCCCTCACTGAAGCTTTCTTT	CASSYPQGALTEAFF
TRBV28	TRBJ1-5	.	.	TGTGCCAGCACCCGGGGGGAGCCCCAGCATTTT	CASTRGEPQHF
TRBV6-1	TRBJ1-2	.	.	TGTGCCAGCAGTGAAGCAGGCCTGAACTATGGCTACACCTTC	CASSEAGLNYGYTF
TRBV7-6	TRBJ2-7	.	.	TGTGCCAGCAGCCGTCTTGGTTCGAGCACGCGCAAATCGATCCTCTCCTACGAGCAGTACTTC	CASSRLGSSTRKSILSYEQYF
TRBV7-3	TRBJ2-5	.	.	TGTGCCAGCAGCTTAGGCCCGATCCAAGAGACCCAGTACTTC	CASSLGPIQETQYF
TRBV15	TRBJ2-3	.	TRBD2	TGTGCCACCAGCTGGGGACTAGGGACAGATACGCAGTATTTT	CATSWGLGTDTQYF
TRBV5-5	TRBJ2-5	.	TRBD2	TGTGCCAGCAGCCCCGGGCTAGCGGGTAGAAAAGAGACCCAGTACTTC	CASSPGLAGRKETQYF
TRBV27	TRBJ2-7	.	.	TGTGCCAGCAGGGGACCAGGGGCCTACGAGCAGTACTTC	CASRGPGAYEQYF
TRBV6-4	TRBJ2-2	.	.	TGTGCCAGCAAATCGGGAGAAGACACCGGGGAGCTGTTTTTT	CASKSGEDTGELFF
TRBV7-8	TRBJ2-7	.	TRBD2	TGTGCCAGCAGCGCTAGACTAGCGGGAGTCTACGAGCAGTACTTC	CASSARLAGVYEQYF
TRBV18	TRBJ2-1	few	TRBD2	TGTGCCAGCTCCCGGGAAACTAGCGGGAGCGATGAGCAGTTCTTC	CASSRETSGSDEQFF
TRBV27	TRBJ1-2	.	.	TGTGCCAGCAGCCCCCGCAGGGACTATGGCTACACCTTC	CASSPRRDYGYTF
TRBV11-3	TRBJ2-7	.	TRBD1	TGTGCCAGCAGCCCATACAGGGGGCGCGAGCAGTACTTC	CASSPYRGREQYF
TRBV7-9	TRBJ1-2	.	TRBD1	TGTGCCAGCAGCCGCTCGGACAGGGTTTATGGCTACACCTTC	CASSRSDRVYGYTF
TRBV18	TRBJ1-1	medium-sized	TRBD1	TGTGCCAGCTCACCACCGGGACAGGGGGGGACTGAAGCTTTCTTT	CASSPPGQGGTEAFF
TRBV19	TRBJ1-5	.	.	TGTGCCAGTAGATCTGGGCAGCTTAATCAGCCCCAGCATTTT	CASRSGQLNQPQHF
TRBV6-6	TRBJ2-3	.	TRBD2	TGTGCCAGCACCACGGGGGGGGCCACAGATACGCAGTATTTT	CASTTGGATDTQYF
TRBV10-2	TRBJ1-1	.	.	TGCGCCAGCAGTGATCCGGGGAACACTGAAGCTTTCTTT	CASSDPGNTEAFF
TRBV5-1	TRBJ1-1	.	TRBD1	TGCGCCAGCAGCTCCAGGGGGCCCTCTGAAGCTTTCTTT	CASSSRGPSEAFF
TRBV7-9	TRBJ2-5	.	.	TGTGCCAGCAGCTCGGAGACCCAGTACTTC	CASSSETQYF
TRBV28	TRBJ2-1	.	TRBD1	TGTGCCAGCAGTCCCGGACAGGGTAAAGGAAATGAGCAGTTCTTC	CASSPGQGKGNEQFF
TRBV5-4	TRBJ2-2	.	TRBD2	TGTGCCAGCAGCTTGGCGGTAGCGGGAGGTCGAACCGGGGAGCTGTTTTTT	CASSLAVAGGRTGELFF
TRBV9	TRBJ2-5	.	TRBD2	TGTGCCAGCAGCGCCGCTAGCGGACAAGAGACCCAGTACTTC	CASSAASGQETQYF
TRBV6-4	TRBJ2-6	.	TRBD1	TGTGCCACCTCGGGACAGGTAAACTCTGGGGCCAACGTCCTGACTTTC	CATSGQVNSGANVLTF
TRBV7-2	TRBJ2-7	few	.	TGTGCCAGCAGCTTGTACGCCGTCTCGACCTACGAGCAGTACTTC	CASSLYAVSTYEQYF
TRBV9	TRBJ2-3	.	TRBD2	TGTGCCAGCGGGGGGGGAACAGATACGCAGTATTTT	CASGGGTDTQYF
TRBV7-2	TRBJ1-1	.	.	TGTGCCAGCAGCTTAAGCGGGACCAGGGGACTAAACACTGAAGCTTTCTTT	CASSLSGTRGLNTEAFF